The present T cell receptor (beta chain) was sequenced within a study of identical twins. Study-wide findings and caveats: Rather than following the same donors, the conclusions depended on cross-sectional statistical analysis.

A template switching step contributed a universal primer site, while unique molecular identifiers were present in the cDNA. TCRdb redid the calling of the 5' RACE reads with MiXCR, one entry per CDR3 protein. Of a few hundred thousand distinct CDR3 sequences in the sample, roughly 12% were seen once. In regard to this clonotype: Its antigen is not known.

This sample was shared with a second study, whose subject was yellow fever vaccine responses in identical twins. As that study records: Convergence reportedly seemed to mark part of the twins' vaccine T cell response, with personalization marking the rest.

This clonotype originated in a woman aged 18-30 years in good health. Sequenced material: memory (CD45RO+) T cells sorted from blood.

The DNA for the CDR3 is TGCAGTGCTAGAGGCCAACAGGGAAGACGGATGACCGGGGAGCTGTTTTTT. The encoded protein is CSARGQQGRRMTGELFF. V is TRBV20-1 and J is TRBJ2-2, with TRBD1 as a possible D gene (6 bases). Trimming removed 1 base at V and 5 bases at J, with 20 bases between. The CDR3 covers 17 residues. CDR1 and CDR2 from the germline V gene are DFQATT and SNEGSKA (reference sequence).